Listed here is a single T cell receptor (beta chain). Antigen specificity is unknown. CDR3 length: 15 residues. The V segment lost 5 bases and the J segment 3 bases; nucleotides outside the gene matches: 7. Germline lookup yields CDR1 SGHNT and CDR2 YENEEA. This record belongs to a study of PD-L1 blockade in urothelial cancer. Study-level background: Between 0 and 3 prior chemotherapy regimens had been given to patients.

Study outcomes and limitations: Durable-benefit patients showed greater tumor-associated blood clone expansion at 3 weeks.

Each PCR reaction had synthetic TCR analog templates spiked into it. The data were produced by immunoSEQ multiplex PCR, yet TCRdb's version contains in-frame clones alone and is incomplete. The repertoire holds 35,000 to 50,000 clones, 81% seen once, with 2.5% to 3% in the top ten. This material consisted of PBMCs, taken around atezolizumab (anti-PD-L1) treatment. The TCR comes from a man aged 70-80 years with urothelial cancer. The chain links TRBV11-3 to TRBJ2-7; 10 bases map to TRBD2. Here the CDR3 DNA reads TGTGCCAGCAGCCTTTATGGACTAGCGGACTACGAGCAGTACTTC. Translating it yields CASSLYGLADYEQYF.